This T cell receptor beta chain was captured by sequencing in a study of immune characteristics of hereditary and idiopathic chronic pancreatitis. Regarding the study in general: Local pancreatic immune cells and TCRbeta repertoires were profiled in hereditary and idiopathic chronic pancreatitis and were compared with control organ donor pancreases. TCRbeta sequencing was performed on 4 or 5 control pancreases, 7 hereditary chronic pancreatitis pancreases and about 6 idiopathic chronic pancreatitis pancreases. The gDNA-based approach was chosen because it involved minimal in vitro experimental manipulation of pancreas-infiltrating T cells. Broad study findings and their caveats: Among 13 chronic pancreatitis patients, a positive correlation was found between numbers of productive TCR rearrangements and disease severity scores. Significantly increased TCRbeta repertoire diversity and reduced clonality were observed in both chronic pancreatitis groups relative to controls. Chronic pancreatitis caused by alcohol use was not included in the study. Because patient tissue could be obtained only at the time of TPIAT, differences in disease duration may have affected the immune findings. Vbeta-Jbeta gene family usage, including TRBV10, TRBV19, TRBV23 and TRBV5, differed between hereditary and idiopathic chronic pancreatitis.

The library came from the immunoSEQ multiplex PCR assay. From pancreatic genomic DNA, the TCRbeta CDR3 region along with adjacent sequences was amplified and then sequenced. In the source study's methods: Repertoire diversity was measured as a mean normalized Shannon-Wiener index, alongside productive clonality and productive rearrangement counts. The nonparametric Mann-Whitney U test was used to compare repertoire metrics between controls and chronic pancreatitis. A shared clonotype was defined as a CDR3beta sequence with the same amino acid composition and length across subjects. TCRdb took this table from immuneACCESS and kept in-frame rearrangements with V and J called. Such tables lack part of the clones; where checked against another copy, unresolved V genes explain under half of the gap, and the rest is unexplained. V, J and clone size reflect that table, while D and trimming were determined from the DNA. The sample table holds around 9,400 clones, of which roughly 83% were seen once. The ten largest make up approximately 14% of the sample.

Chronic pancreatitis pancreas tissue was obtained from patients undergoing total pancreatectomy with islet autotransplantation (TPIAT). None of the chronic pancreatitis patients included in the study had a known history of diabetes. For TCRbeta sequencing, genomic DNA was extracted directly from bulk pancreas tissue without sorting T cells. No particular cause of disease was identified in the patients with idiopathic chronic pancreatitis. At two US centers, pancreas tissues from patients and organ donors were collected on a consecutive basis. This clone has just one count. Its antigen specificity is not known. The sample holds no much larger clone one base away, and base qualities are not on file. The CDR3, from cysteine to phenylalanine, totals 13 residues. Only the CDR3 DNA is retained, 39 bases long and in frame from the first base. V and J lose 7 bases and 7 bases, and a span of 14 bases separates them. Sequences SEHNR (CDR1) and FQNEAQ (CDR2) are obtained from the germline V gene (reference sequence).

The source is a human donor with chronic pancreatitis. Sequenced: pancreas tissue with idiopathic chronic pancreatitis. The sample's cell subset or site label, in plain terms: chronic pancreatitis without an identified cause. The chain links TRBV7-9 with TRBJ2-1, and the D gene may be TRBD1, 5 bases matching. CDR3 sequence: CASIPAPGNEQFF. The DNA sequence is TGTGCCAGCATCCCAGCTCCAGGGAATGAGCAGTTCTTC.